A selection of T cell receptor beta chains follows, all from one sample in a study of cytomegalovirus exposure and HLA in healthy donors. The assay was immunoSEQ multiplex PCR, and TCRdb's table has in-frame clones only and misses some. Counted here are roughly 130,000 clones, around 65% occurring once; the ten biggest clones make up around 6.3%. Input material: PBMCs. Source of these receptors: a woman aged 55-75 years in good health and CMV-seronegative. Each CDR3 is given with its conserved first and last residue. D genes are given only for firm matches. Clone size, where shown, is once, few, many, or a class for clones that have expanded.

abundance | d_gene | j_gene | v_gene | CDR3nt | CDR3aa
- | TRBD2 | TRBJ2-7 | TRBV7-2 | TGTGCCAGCAGCCTCCGGACTAGCGGAAGGTACGAGCAGTACTTC | CASSLRTSGRYEQYF
- | TRBD1 | TRBJ1-2 | TRBV28 | TGTGCCAGCAGTGACAGGGGGCGCGGCTATGGCTACACCTTC | CASSDRGRGYGYTF
- | - | TRBJ1-2 | TRBV10-3 | TGTGCCATCAGTGAGTCGATTACGGGGGATAACTATGGCTACACCTTC | CAISESITGDNYGYTF
- | - | TRBJ2-3 | TRBV13 | TGTGCCAGCAGCTCGGGGTCCGCCCTAGATACGCAGTATTTT | CASSSGSALDTQYF
- | TRBD1 | TRBJ1-6 | TRBV6-6 | TGTGCCAGCAGGCTAAGAGGGGGCGGTTCACCCCTCCACTTT | CASRLRGGGSPLHF
- | - | TRBJ2-3 | TRBV5-6 | TGTGCCAGCAGCTTGGTGCGGGGGCGCAGCGGCACAGATACGCAGTATTTT | CASSLVRGRSGTDTQYF
few | TRBD1 | TRBJ2-3 | TRBV28 | TGTGCCAGCAGAGTTGGTGGGCAGGGGGATGGTACGCAGTATTTT | CASRVGGQGDGTQYF
- | TRBD1 | TRBJ2-3 | TRBV7-7 | TGTGCTAGCAGTCCAGGGGGCAGCACAGATACGCAGTATTTT | CASSPGGSTDTQYF
few | - | TRBJ2-5 | TRBV6-1 | TGTGCCAGCAGTGAGGGTACGGGACAAGAGACCCAGTACTTC | CASSEGTGQETQYF
few | TRBD1 | TRBJ2-7 | TRBV9 | TGTGCCAGCAGCGTCACGGGACAGTCCTACGAGCAGTACTTC | CASSVTGQSYEQYF
few | - | TRBJ1-2 | TRBV10-3 | TGTGCCACCGGATCGGGAGGGCAGGGTACTCATACCTATGGCTACACCTTC | CATGSGGQGTHTYGYTF
- | - | TRBJ1-2 | TRBV5-1 | TGCGCCAGCAGCTTGGCCGGTGGAGAGTTCACCCCTAACTATGGCTACACCTTC | CASSLAGGEFTPNYGYTF
- | TRBD2 | TRBJ2-1 | TRBV4-2 | TGTGCCAGCAGCCTTCGGACTAGCGGAACCCAACACAATGAGCAGTTCTTC | CASSLRTSGTQHNEQFF
once | - | TRBJ2-3 | TRBV6-6 | TGTGCCAGCAGTTCAAGGGCGGGGACTAGCACAGATACGCAGTATTTT | CASSSRAGTSTDTQYF
- | - | TRBJ1-1 | TRBV5-6 | TGTGCCAGCAGCGCGAGAATAATGAACACTGAAGCTTTCTTT | CASSARIMNTEAFF
- | - | TRBJ2-2 | TRBV19 | TGTGCCAGTAGTATGTTAAGCCCCGGGGAGCTGTTTTTT | CASSMLSPGELFF
- | - | TRBJ1-2 | TRBV5-5 | TGTGCCAGCAGCTTGGCAGGGGTGGCTGGCTACACCTTC | CASSLAGVAGYTF
few | - | TRBJ1-1 | TRBV7-9 | TGTTCCAGCAGCTTAACAGTCACTGAAGCTTTCTTT | CSSSLTVTEAFF
- | - | TRBJ1-1 | TRBV7-9 | TGTGCCAGCAGCCCGTACGAGGTGGGCACTGAAGCTTTCTTT | CASSPYEVGTEAFF
- | TRBD1 | TRBJ1-2 | TRBV9 | TGTGCCAGCAGTCCAGGACAGGGGGCCTATGGCTACACCTTC | CASSPGQGAYGYTF
- | TRBD2 | TRBJ2-2 | TRBV5-1 | TGCGCCAGCAGCTTGGAGTGGACTAGCTCTTATGGGGACACCGGGGAGCTGTTTTTT | CASSLEWTSSYGDTGELFF
few | TRBD1 | TRBJ2-7 | TRBV12-5 | TGTGCTAGTGGTTTGGCCCGACAGGGGGCGCTGGACTACGAGCAGTACTTC | CASGLARQGALDYEQYF
- | - | TRBJ1-3 | TRBV9 | TGTGCCAGCAGCGGTTCGGGGGTCTCTGGAAACACCATATATTTT | CASSGSGVSGNTIYF
- | TRBD2 | TRBJ2-5 | TRBV29-1 | TGCAGCGTTGATAGCCGGCTAGCGGGAGGTTTGGAGACCCAGTACTTC | CSVDSRLAGGLETQYF
- | TRBD2 | TRBJ2-3 | TRBV29-1 | TGCAGCGTTGAGGGGGTAGCGGGGGGTACTTCTCCCACAGATACGCAGTATTTT | CSVEGVAGGTSPTDTQYF
- | - | TRBJ1-2 | TRBV19 | TGTGCCAGTAGTATGGCCAGGTTTTATGGCTACACCTTC | CASSMARFYGYTF
few | TRBD1 | TRBJ1-1 | TRBV7-9 | TGTGCCAGCAGCCCGCCGGGACAGACTATGAACACTGAAGCTTTCTTT | CASSPPGQTMNTEAFF
- | TRBD2 | TRBJ2-7 | TRBV6-5 | TGTGCCAGCAGGAGGGGGTGGGGGACTAGCGGGGTCCAGTACTTC | CASRRGWGTSGVQYF
- | TRBD1 | TRBJ1-2 | TRBV5-1 | TGCGCCAGCAGGGGAAACAGGGGACGGGCCTATGGCTACACCTTC | CASRGNRGRAYGYTF
- | TRBD2 | TRBJ2-1 | TRBV7-2 | TGTGCCAGCAGCTTAGTACCGGGACTAGCGGGTCGCAATGAGCAGTTCTTC | CASSLVPGLAGRNEQFF
- | - | TRBJ1-2 | TRBV6-6 | TGTGCCAGCACCCAGACGGGGAACTATGGCTACACCTTC | CASTQTGNYGYTF
few | - | TRBJ1-4 | TRBV6-6 | TGTGCCAGCAGTGACAGGCCCAATGAAAAACTGTTTTTT | CASSDRPNEKLFF
- | - | TRBJ1-6 | TRBV19 | TGTGCCACCAAAGCCGGGACTGTCTATAATTCACCCCTCCACTTT | CATKAGTVYNSPLHF
- | - | TRBJ2-5 | TRBV20-1 | TGCAGTCTTAGGGCGGGGGAGACCCAGTACTTC | CSLRAGETQYF
- | - | TRBJ2-7 | TRBV6-1 | TGTGCCAGCAGACAAAACGCGGGTTCCTACGAGCAGTACTTC | CASRQNAGSYEQYF
- | TRBD2 | TRBJ2-3 | TRBV7-9 | TGTGCCAGCAGCTTAGCGGGAGGGCTTGCAGATACGCAGTATTTT | CASSLAGGLADTQYF
few | - | TRBJ1-1 | TRBV28 | TGTGCCAGCAGTTTATACGGTATGAACACTGAAGCTTTCTTT | CASSLYGMNTEAFF